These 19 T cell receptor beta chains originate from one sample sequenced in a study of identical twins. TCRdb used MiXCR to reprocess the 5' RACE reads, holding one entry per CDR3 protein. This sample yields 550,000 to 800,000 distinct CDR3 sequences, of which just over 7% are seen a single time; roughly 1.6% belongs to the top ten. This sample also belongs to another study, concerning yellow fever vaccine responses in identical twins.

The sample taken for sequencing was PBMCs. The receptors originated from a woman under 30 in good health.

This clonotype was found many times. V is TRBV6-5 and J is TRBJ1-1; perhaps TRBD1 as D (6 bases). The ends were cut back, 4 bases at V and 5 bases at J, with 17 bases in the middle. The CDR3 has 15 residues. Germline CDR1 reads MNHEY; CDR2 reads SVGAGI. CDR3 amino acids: CASSSQQGGRTEAFF. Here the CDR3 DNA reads TGTGCCAGCAGTTCCCAACAGGGTGGGAGGACTGAAGCTTTCTTT.

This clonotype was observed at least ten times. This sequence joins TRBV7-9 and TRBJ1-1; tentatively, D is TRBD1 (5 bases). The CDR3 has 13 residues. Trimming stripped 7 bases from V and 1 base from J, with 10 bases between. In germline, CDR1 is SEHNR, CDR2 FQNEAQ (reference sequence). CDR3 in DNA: TGTGCCAGCACCCCAGACAGGAACACTGAAGCTTTCTTT. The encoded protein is CASTPDRNTEAFF.

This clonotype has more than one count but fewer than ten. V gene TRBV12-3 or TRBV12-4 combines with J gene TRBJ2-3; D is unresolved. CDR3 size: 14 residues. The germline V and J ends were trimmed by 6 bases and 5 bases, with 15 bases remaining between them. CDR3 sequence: CASRSGRLGDTQYF. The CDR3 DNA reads TGTGCCAGCAGATCCGGCCGATTGGGAGATACGCAGTATTTT.

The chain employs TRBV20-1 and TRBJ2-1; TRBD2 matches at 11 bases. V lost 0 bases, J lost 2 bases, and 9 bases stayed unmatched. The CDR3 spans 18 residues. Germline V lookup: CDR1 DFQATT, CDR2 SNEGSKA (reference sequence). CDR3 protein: CSARDALAGGKAYNEQFF. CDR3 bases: TGCAGTGCTAGAGATGCGCTAGCGGGGGGCAAGGCCTACAATGAGCAGTTCTTC.

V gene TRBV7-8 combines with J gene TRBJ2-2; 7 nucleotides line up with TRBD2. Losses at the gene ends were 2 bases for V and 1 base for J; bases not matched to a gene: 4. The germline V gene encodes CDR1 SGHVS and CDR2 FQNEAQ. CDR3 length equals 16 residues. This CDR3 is CASSLIVAGNTGELFF. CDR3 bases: TGTGCCAGCAGCTTAATCGTAGCGGGGAACACCGGGGAGCTGTTTTTT. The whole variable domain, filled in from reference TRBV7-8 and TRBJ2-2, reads GAGVSQSPRYKVAKRGQDVALRCDPISGHVSLFWYQQALGQGPEFLTYFQNEAQLDKSGLPSDRFFAERPEGSVSTLKIQRTQQEDSAVYLCASSLIVAGNTGELFFGEGSRLTVL.

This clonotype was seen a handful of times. The CDR3 DNA sequence: TGTGCCACACGGGCGGACTCATCCAGGGCCTACGAGCAGTACTTC. This gives the protein CATRADSSRAYEQYF. This chain uses TRBV10-3 with TRBJ2-7; possibly TRBD1 or TRBD2 for D (5 bases each). CDR3 length equals 15 residues. The V gene's germline CDR1 is ENHRY and CDR2 SYGVKD. The ends were cut back, 10 bases at V and 2 bases at J, with 21 bases in the middle.

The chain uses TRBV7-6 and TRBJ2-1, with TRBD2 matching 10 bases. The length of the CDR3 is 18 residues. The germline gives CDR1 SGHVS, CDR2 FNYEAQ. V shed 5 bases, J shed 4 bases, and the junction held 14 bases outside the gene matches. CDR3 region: CASSPFGTSGIGYNEQFF. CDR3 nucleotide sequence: TGTGCCAGCAGCCCCTTCGGAACTAGCGGGATCGGATACAATGAGCAGTTCTTC.

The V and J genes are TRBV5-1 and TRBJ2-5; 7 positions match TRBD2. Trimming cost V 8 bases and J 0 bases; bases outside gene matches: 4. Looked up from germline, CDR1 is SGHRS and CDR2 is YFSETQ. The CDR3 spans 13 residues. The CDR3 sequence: CASSTSHQETQYF. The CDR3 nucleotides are TGCGCCAGTTCGACTAGCCACCAAGAGACCCAGTACTTC.

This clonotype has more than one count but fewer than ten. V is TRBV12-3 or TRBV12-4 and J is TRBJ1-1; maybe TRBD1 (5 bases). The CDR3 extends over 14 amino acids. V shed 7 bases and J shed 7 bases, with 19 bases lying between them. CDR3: CASTRGQNRGEAFF. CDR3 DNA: TGTGCCAGCACCCGGGGCCAAAATAGGGGTGAAGCTTTCTTT.

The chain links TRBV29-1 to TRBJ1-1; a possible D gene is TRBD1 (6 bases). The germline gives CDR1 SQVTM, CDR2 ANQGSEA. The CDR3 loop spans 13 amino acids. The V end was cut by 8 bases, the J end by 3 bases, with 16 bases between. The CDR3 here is CSSEEDSYTEAFF. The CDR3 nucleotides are TGCAGCTCGGAGGAGGACAGCTACACTGAAGCTTTCTTT.

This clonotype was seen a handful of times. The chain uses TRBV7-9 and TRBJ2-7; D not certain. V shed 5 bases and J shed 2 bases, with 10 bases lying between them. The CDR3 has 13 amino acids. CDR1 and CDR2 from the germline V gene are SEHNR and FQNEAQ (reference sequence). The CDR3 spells CASSHRVAYEQYF. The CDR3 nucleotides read TGTGCCAGCAGCCACAGAGTCGCCTACGAGCAGTACTTC.

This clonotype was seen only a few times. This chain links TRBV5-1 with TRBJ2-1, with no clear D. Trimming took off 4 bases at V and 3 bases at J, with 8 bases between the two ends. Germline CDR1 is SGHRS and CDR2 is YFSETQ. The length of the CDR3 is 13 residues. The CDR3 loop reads CASSRASYNEQFF. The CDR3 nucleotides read TGCGCCAGCAGCCGGGCTAGCTACAATGAGCAGTTCTTC.

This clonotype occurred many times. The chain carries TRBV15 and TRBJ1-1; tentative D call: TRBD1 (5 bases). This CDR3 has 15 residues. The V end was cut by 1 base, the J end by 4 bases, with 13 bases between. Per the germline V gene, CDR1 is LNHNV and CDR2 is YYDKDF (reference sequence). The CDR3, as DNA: TGTGCCACCAGCAGAGCGTCGGGGGTGGTCACTGAAGCTTTCTTT. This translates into CATSRASGVVTEAFF.

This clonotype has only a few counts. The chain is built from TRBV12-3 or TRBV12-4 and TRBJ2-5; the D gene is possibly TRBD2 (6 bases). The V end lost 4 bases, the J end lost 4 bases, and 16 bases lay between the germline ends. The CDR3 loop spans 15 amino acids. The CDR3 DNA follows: TGTGCCAGCAGTTCTGGGGGGACCGGGGGAGAGACCCAGTACTTC. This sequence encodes CASSSGGTGGETQYF.

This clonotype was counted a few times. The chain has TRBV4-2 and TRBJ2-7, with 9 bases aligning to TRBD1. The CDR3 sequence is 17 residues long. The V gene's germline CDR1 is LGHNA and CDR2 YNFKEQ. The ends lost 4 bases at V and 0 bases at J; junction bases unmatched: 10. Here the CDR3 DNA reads TGTGCCAGCAGCCCGGTGGTGGAGACAGGGGGCTCCTACGAGCAGTACTTC. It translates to CASSPVVETGGSYEQYF.

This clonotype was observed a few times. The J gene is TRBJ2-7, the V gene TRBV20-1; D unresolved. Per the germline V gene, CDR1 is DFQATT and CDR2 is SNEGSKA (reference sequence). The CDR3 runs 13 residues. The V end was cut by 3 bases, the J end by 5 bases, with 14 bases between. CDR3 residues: CSARRISAHEQYF. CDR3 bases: TGCAGTGCTAGGCGTATCAGCGCCCACGAGCAGTACTTC.

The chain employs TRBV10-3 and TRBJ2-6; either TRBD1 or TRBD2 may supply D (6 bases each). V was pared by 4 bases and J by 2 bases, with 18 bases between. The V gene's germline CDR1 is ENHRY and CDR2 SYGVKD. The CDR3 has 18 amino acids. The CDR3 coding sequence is TGTGCCATCAGTGTCGGGGGCCTGGGCTCCGCTGGGGCCAACGTCCTGACTTTC. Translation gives CAISVGGLGSAGANVLTF.

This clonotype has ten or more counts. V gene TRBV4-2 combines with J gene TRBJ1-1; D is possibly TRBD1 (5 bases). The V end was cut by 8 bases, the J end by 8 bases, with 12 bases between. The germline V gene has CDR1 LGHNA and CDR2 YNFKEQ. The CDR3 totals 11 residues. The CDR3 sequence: CASASSGEAFF. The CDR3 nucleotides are TGTGCCAGCGCTTCGTCAGGGGAAGCTTTCTTT.

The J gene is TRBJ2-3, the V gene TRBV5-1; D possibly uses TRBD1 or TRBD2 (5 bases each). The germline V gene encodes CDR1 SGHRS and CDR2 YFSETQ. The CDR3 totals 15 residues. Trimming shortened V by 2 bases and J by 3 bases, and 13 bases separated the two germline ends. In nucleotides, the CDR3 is TGCGCCAGCAGCTTAGGGACCCTGAGGACAGATACGCAGTATTTT. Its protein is CASSLGTLRTDTQYF.